A selection of T cell receptor beta chains follows, all from one sample in a study of post-analysis software for immune sequencing data. TCRdb re-called the PCR reads with MiXCR, one entry per CDR3 protein. The sample includes fewer than 850,000 distinct CDR3 sequences, 46% of them seen just once. The sequencing sample was made of blood. The receptor source for this set is a girl aged 5-17 years with multiple sclerosis. Both conserved end residues are part of each CDR3. Fields, in order: V gene, clone size, J gene, CDR3 protein. Some rows have no size entry. The others give once, few or many, or a class for an expanded clone.

>TRBV6-6|NA|TRBJ2-3
CASSRAETQYF
>TRBV7-2|many|TRBJ2-5
CASSLGGQQETQYF
>TRBV6-5|NA|TRBJ1-6
CASSYSDRSPNSPLHF
>TRBV12-3/TRBV12-4|NA|TRBJ2-1
CASSFLEYEQFF
>TRBV7-2|NA|TRBJ1-2
CASSHRERSGYTF
>TRBV5-1|NA|TRBJ1-4
CASSADRVATNEKLFF
>TRBV15|NA|TRBJ1-2
CATSNGPLGGYTF
>TRBV3-1|NA|TRBJ2-7
CASSQDPTGDEQYF
>TRBV4-2|few|TRBJ2-5
CASSQDGDRGTQETQYF
>TRBV7-9|few|TRBJ2-4
CASSLGTVQYF
>TRBV4-1|few|TRBJ2-7
CASSQGGNRFGGEQYF
>TRBV12-5|few|TRBJ2-5
CASGPGTGGVTDQQYF
>TRBV7-6|NA|TRBJ2-3
CASRPGREVDTQYF
>TRBV24-1|NA|TRBJ1-3
CATSPGKDSGNTIYF
>TRBV10-3|NA|TRBJ1-5
CATRRTGGDQPQHF
>TRBV20-1|NA|TRBJ2-7
CSARDGTSYEQYF
>TRBV6-5|NA|TRBJ1-2
CASSYSAASTRSYGYTF
>TRBV6-5|NA|TRBJ2-1
CASSYTTSGIGHEQFF
>TRBV14|NA|TRBJ1-2
CASSQAAHYTF
>TRBV4-3|few|TRBJ1-2
CASSQATGNYGYTF
>TRBV3-1|few|TRBJ2-1
CASSQDRGGFYNEQFF
>TRBV20-1|NA|TRBJ2-7
CSARGNRIQSYEQYF
>TRBV7-2|NA|TRBJ2-4
CASSTGSGPQYF
>TRBV6-5|few|TRBJ2-5
CASSYSQAPYHEQYF
>TRBV12-3/TRBV12-4|NA|TRBJ2-3
CASTSGRSDTQYF
>TRBV4-2|few|TRBJ2-5
CASSQGKFTRDETQYF
>TRBV6-1|NA|TRBJ1-5
CASSEDRVGNQPQHF
>TRBV3-1|NA|TRBJ2-5
CASSRAGGIQETQYF
>TRBV6-1|NA|TRBJ2-7
CATSRGPSYEQYF
>TRBV6-5|few|TRBJ2-3
CASTGRSTDTQYF
>TRBV5-1|once|TRBJ2-3
CASSQLAADTQYF
>TRBV20-1|NA|TRBJ2-7
CSAREGQRYTKGQYF
>TRBV6-6|NA|TRBJ2-3
CASSAGTSGATDTQYF
>TRBV6-5|NA|TRBJ1-4
CASSPREDEKLFF
>TRBV29-1|once|TRBJ2-1
CGYLSHNSYNEQFF
>TRBV11-2|few|TRBJ2-1
CASSAPDRVYEQFF
>TRBV7-3|NA|TRBJ2-1
CASSAIAGGPGEQFF
>TRBV29-1|NA|TRBJ1-2
CSVPDPDLYGYTF
>TRBV28|NA|TRBJ1-2
CASSPPTNYGYTF
>TRBV29-1|NA|TRBJ2-1
CSVESGPSSYNEQFF
>TRBV13|NA|TRBJ2-3
CASRLGGSADTQYF
>TRBV20-1|NA|TRBJ2-7
CSARDSWTGTYEQYF
>TRBV20-1|NA|TRBJ1-2
CSVRPQNYGYTF
>TRBV10-3|NA|TRBJ2-5
CAISESNPRQETQYF
>TRBV7-8|NA|TRBJ1-2
CASSLARDPNYGYTF
>TRBV2|NA|NA
CASSEGGTEQYF